Listed below are T cell receptor beta chains from one sample, sequenced in a study of regulatory T cells in long-lasting Graves disease. TCRdb analysed the multiplex PCR reads with MiXCR anew, one entry per CDR3 protein. The sample shows over 350,000 distinct CDR3 sequences, approximately 16% of them seen only once. The same sample was also studied in work on T cells in Graves' hyperthyroidism and ophthalmopathy.

Sequenced material: peripheral blood mononuclear cells (PBMCs), taken at new diagnosis, from a patient treated with antithyroid drugs. These receptor sequences come from a woman in her forties with Graves disease. Each CDR3 is given with its conserved first and last residue. The D gene is left open where the match is weak. A row's size may be missing; if present it is once, few, many or a size class.

D gene	V gene	J gene	clone size	CDR3 DNA	CDR3 protein
NA	TRBV9	TRBJ2-2	many	TGTGCCAGCAGCGTAGAGGGGCTAGCCCTCACCGGGGAGCTGTTTTTT	CASSVEGLALTGELFF
NA	TRBV19	TRBJ1-2	many	TGTGCCAGTAGTATAGAAATATCCGCTAAATACGGCTACACCTTC	CASSIEISAKYGYTF
NA	TRBV28	TRBJ2-1	few	TGTGCCAGCAGTTCCCTACAGGGGGGGCATTACAATGAGCAGTTCTTC	CASSSLQGGHYNEQFF
NA	TRBV12-3/TRBV12-4	TRBJ2-7	medium-sized	TGTGCCAGCAGTCCGCCGGGGTACGGCCTATACGAGCAGTACTTC	CASSPPGYGLYEQYF
NA	TRBV12-3/TRBV12-4	TRBJ2-1	many	TGTGCCAGCAGTGAACAGGGTAGCACCTACAATGAGCAGTTCTTC	CASSEQGSTYNEQFF
NA	TRBV4-2	TRBJ2-2	NA	TGTGCCAGCAGCCAAGGTCCCAGGAACACCGGGGAGCTGTTTTTT	CASSQGPRNTGELFF
TRBD1	TRBV5-1	TRBJ2-5	few	TGCGCCAGCAGCGTAGCCCCCGGGACAGAGATTGAAGAGACCCAGTACTTC	CASSVAPGTEIEETQYF
TRBD2	TRBV7-9	TRBJ2-1	many	TGTGCCAGCAGCCGGGGACTAGCGGGAAGTGATGAGCAGTTCTTC	CASSRGLAGSDEQFF
NA	TRBV6-1	TRBJ2-1	many	TGTGCCAGCATAAAAACAGGGTTTTCCTTGAATGAGCAGTTCTTC	CASIKTGFSLNEQFF
NA	TRBV20-1	TRBJ2-1	few	TGCAGTGCTACAGGACCTACCCCCTACAATGAGCAGTTCTTC	CSATGPTPYNEQFF
TRBD1	TRBV27	TRBJ2-2	many	TGTGCCAGCAGTAGCCCGTGGGACAGGGCTTGGACCGGGGAGCTGTTTTTT	CASSSPWDRAWTGELFF
NA	TRBV7-8	TRBJ1-2	many	TGTGCCAGCAGCTATGAGATAGGGGGTAGTGGCTACACCTTC	CASSYEIGGSGYTF
TRBD1	TRBV30	TRBJ1-2	NA	TGTGCCTGGGGCAAGGGGGCGCAGGACTATGGCTACACCTTC	CAWGKGAQDYGYTF
NA	TRBV28	TRBJ1-4	many	NA	CASSTSTGKGGATNEKLFF
NA	TRBV30	TRBJ1-5	few	TGTGCCTGGAGTGTACAGGACCTGCAGCCCCAGCATTTT	CAWSVQDLQPQHF
NA	TRBV28	TRBJ2-1	NA	TGTGCCAGCAGATCCGACGGGGCCACCGCCAACTACAATGAGCAGTTCTTC	CASRSDGATANYNEQFF
TRBD2	TRBV4-3	TRBJ2-1	many	TGCGCCAGCAGCCAACTAGACGGGACTAGCGTTAACAATGAGCAGTTCTTC	CASSQLDGTSVNNEQFF
NA	TRBV11-1	TRBJ2-2	NA	TGTGCCAGCAGTCGACACCGTGAACGGGAGCTGTTTTTT	CASSRHRERELFF
TRBD1	TRBV24-1	TRBJ2-2	many	TGTGCCACCAGTGATCCTAGACAGGGCGTTGCCGGGGAGCTGTTTTTT	CATSDPRQGVAGELFF